Detailed here is one TCR beta chain. Primers used in a second PCR of about 6 to 11 cycles were a sample-barcoded 5' primer and a J-beta primer mix. Every single cDNA molecule received a tag from a template-switch adaptor with 12 random nucleotides. TCRdb re-analysed the 5' RACE reads in MiXCR, keeping a single row per CDR3 protein. This sample yields some 1,500,000 distinct CDR3 sequences, of which approximately 39% are seen a single time; over 3.5% belongs to the top ten. This CDR3 has 17 amino acids. CDR1 and CDR2 from the germline V gene are MGHRA and YSYEKL. The V and J ends lost 5 bases and 5 bases respectively, with 24 bases between them. This sample is drawn from a study of blood T cells in healthy people across ages. Whole-study context: Capturing about one barcoded beta molecule per two T cells was achieved by template switching.

The gene calls are TRBV4-1 and TRBJ1-2; D call uncertain. The sample comprised blood. The sequence derives from a woman younger than 35 in good health. The CDR3 spells CASSFNLGQKRLYGYTF. As DNA, the CDR3 is TGCGCCAGCAGCTTCAACCTGGGCCAGAAGCGTTTGTATGGCTACACCTTC.